Listed here are 15 T cell receptor beta chains from one sample, sequenced in a study of OX40 agonist ivuxolimab in advanced cancers. Here immunoSEQ multiplex PCR was the method, and the copy in TCRdb shows in-frame clones only, minus some. In the table there are 120,000 or so clones, around 93% of which are singletons. The input for sequencing was CD4+ or CD8+ T cells sorted from blood, taken in a trial of the OX40 agonist ivuxolimab. These receptor sequences come from an adult with an advanced solid tumor such as melanoma, head and neck, liver or kidney cancer.

The chain couples TRBV28 to TRBJ1-1; a possible D gene is TRBD1 (5 bases). There are 15 residues in the CDR3. Germline V gives CDR1 MDHEN, CDR2 SYDVKM. Trimming left V 6 bases short and J 1 base short, with 15 bases between. CDR3 nucleotides: TGTGCCAGCAGCTGGGGACGGAATACGAACACTGAAGCTTTCTTT. This codes for CASSWGRNTNTEAFF.

V and J are TRBV30 and TRBJ2-3; 7 bases align to TRBD1. The junction had 7 bases not matched to a gene; V was cut back by 5 bases and J by 2 bases. Looked up from germline, CDR1 is GTSNPN and CDR2 is SVGIG (reference sequence). This CDR3 is 14 amino acids long. CDR3 bases: TGTGCCTGGTTGCCGGGACAGCTCACAGATACGCAGTATTTT. It specifies CAWLPGQLTDTQYF.

The rearrangement uses TRBV2 and TRBJ1-2; possibly TRBD1 for D (5 bases). Germline values: CDR1 SNHLY, CDR2 FYNNEI. This CDR3 has 13 amino acids. V lost 7 bases to trimming and J lost 4 bases, with 13 bases between them. CDR3 region: CASIPGTGYGYTF. The CDR3 DNA reads TGTGCCAGCATCCCCGGGACGGGCTATGGCTACACCTTC.

The genes are TRBV10-1 and TRBJ2-5; possibly TRBD1 for D (6 bases). Germline V gene data show CDR1 as WNHNN and CDR2 as SYGVQD (reference sequence). Trimming removed 3 bases at V and 4 bases at J, with 15 bases between. This CDR3 has 15 residues. The CDR3 DNA reads as TGCGCCAGCAGTGAAAGTCGCAGGGGCGGAGAGACCCAGTACTTC. As protein: CASSESRRGGETQYF.

In this sample, this clone turned up once. The V gene is TRBV11-2, the J gene TRBJ2-3; D is unclear. V was shortened by 3 bases and J by 4 bases, with 14 bases between the two germline ends. Germline V gene lookup returns CDR1 SGHAT and CDR2 FQNNGV. The CDR3 contains 15 residues. The CDR3 reads CASSFLVASPDTQYF. Written as DNA, the CDR3 is TGTGCCAGCAGCTTTTTGGTAGCCTCGCCAGATACGCAGTATTTT.

The chain employs TRBV6-5 and TRBJ1-5; the match to TRBD1 covers 8 bases. Trimming took 6 bases from V and 2 from J; bases not matched to a gene: 3. The CDR3 sequence is 14 residues long. Germline CDR1 reads MNHEY; CDR2 reads SVGAGI. CDR3 nucleotides: TGTGCCAGCAGCAGACAGGGGCGCAATCAGCCCCAGCATTTT. Translating it yields CASSRQGRNQPQHF.

The chain couples TRBV5-1 to TRBJ1-6, with 8 bases aligning to TRBD1. Germline CDR1 is SGHRS and CDR2 is YFSETQ. The CDR3 runs 15 residues. The V gene end was trimmed by 3 bases and the J gene end by 7 bases; junction bases not matched to a gene: 6. CDR3 loop: CASSSSDRVNSPLHF. In DNA form, the CDR3 reads TGCGCCAGCAGCTCCTCGGACAGGGTGAATTCACCCCTCCACTTT.

This sequence joins TRBV5-1 and TRBJ1-1; a possible D gene is TRBD1 (5 bases). The CDR3 loop spans 14 amino acids. CDR1 SGHRS and CDR2 YFSETQ come from the germline V gene. The V end was cut by 1 base, the J end by 3 bases, with 10 bases between. CDR3: CASSLFVGDTEAFF. CDR3 in DNA: TGCGCCAGCAGCTTGTTTGTGGGGGACACTGAAGCTTTCTTT.

The chain recombines TRBV21-1 with TRBJ2-3. TRBV21-1 is flagged as a pseudogene. The CDR3 loop spans 14 amino acids. CDR3 sequence: CASSKYTGLDTQYF. The DNA of the CDR3 is TGTGCCAGCAGCAAATATACTGGGTTAGATACGCAGTATTTT.

CDR3 sequence: CASRLGTVYGYTF. For the CDR3, the DNA is TGTGCCAGCAGGCTGGGGACAGTCTATGGCTACACCTTC. The chain employs TRBV28 and TRBJ1-2; TRBD1 agrees at 7 bases. CDR1 is MDHEN, CDR2 SYDVKM, per germline. J was trimmed by 4 bases and V by 6 bases; bases with no gene match: 5. This CDR3 spans 13 amino acids.

The chain combines TRBV19 with TRBJ2-1; D possibly corresponds to TRBD1 (6 bases). The V gene's germline CDR1 is LNHDA and CDR2 SQIVND (reference sequence). The CDR3 has 13 amino acids. V was clipped by 5 bases and J by 5 bases, with 10 bases between them. Written as DNA, the CDR3 is TGTGCCAGTAGTCGGGACAAAAACAATGAGCAGTTCTTC. Translation gives CASSRDKNNEQFF.

The V gene is TRBV20-1, the J gene TRBJ2-5; D remains unclear. Trimming removed 7 bases from V and 5 bases from J, with 11 bases in between. The CDR3 contains 11 residues. Germline CDR1 and CDR2: DFQATT and SNEGSKA (reference sequence). The CDR3 sequence: CSVLIGETQYF. DNA for the CDR3: TGCAGTGTACTGATCGGGGAGACCCAGTACTTC.

The table lists this clone with a count of one. The rearrangement joins TRBV2 to TRBJ1-6; possibly TRBD1 for D (5 bases). The CDR3 spans 14 residues. V lost 8 bases to trimming and J lost 5 bases, with 13 bases between them. The germline gives CDR1 SNHLY, CDR2 FYNNEI. The CDR3 is CASATRGDNSPLHF. CDR3 coding DNA: TGTGCCAGCGCTACGAGGGGCGATAATTCACCCCTCCACTTT.

The CDR3 bases are TGTGCCAGCAGCTTGTTCCACAGGGCAGGCTATGGCTACACCTTC. Protein: CASSLFHRAGYGYTF. The chain is built from TRBV5-4 and TRBJ1-2, with D tentatively TRBD1 (6 bases). V was shortened by 1 base and J by 4 bases, with 14 bases between the two germline ends. Germline-derived CDR1 and CDR2 are SGHNT and YYREEE (reference sequence). This CDR3 is 15 amino acids long.

The chain carries TRBV19 and TRBJ2-3; 11 bases match TRBD2. Germline values: CDR1 LNHDA, CDR2 SQIVND (reference sequence). With 5 bases clipped from V and 0 bases from J, the junction kept 4 bases outside the gene matches. The CDR3 runs 16 residues. The CDR3 DNA sequence: TGTGCCAGTAGTGTACTAGCGGGGGCCAGCACAGATACGCAGTATTTT. This sequence encodes CASSVLAGASTDTQYF.